This T cell receptor beta chain was documented in a study of CXCR3-negative and CXCR3-positive naive CD8 T cells. Regarding the study as a whole: Whereas memory cells differed, naive CXCR3-negative and CXCR3-positive cells shared similar TRBV-TRBJ usage. Memory CD8+ cells showed much lower diversity, while both naive subsets displayed comparably high diversity.

Comments on this clonotype: Antigen specificity is unknown.

Sorts that each held over 250,000 cells were run in triplicate for every CD8+ T cell subset. CD45RO-CCR7+CD27+CD95- was the phenotype of naive CD8+ T cells. The authors prepared UMI-labeled TRB cDNA libraries by 5' RACE. TCRdb re-called the 5' RACE reads; one entry per CDR3 protein, DNA not given. Here the sample table reports about 26,000 distinct CDR3 sequences. Looked up from germline, CDR1 is SEHNR and CDR2 is FQNEAQ (reference sequence). This CDR3 has 14 amino acids. The clonotype originates from a human donor in good health. Some clones in this sample may be carry-over from other donors' samples. The sequenced sample consisted of naive CXCR3- CD8+ T cells from blood. Subset defined: CD45RO-CCR7+CD27+CD95- naive CD8+ T cells lacking CXCR3 (TNR3-). The chain recombines TRBV7-9 with TRBJ2-7; TCRdb lists TRBD1, though no DNA is available to test this call. Here the CDR3 reads CASSLAATGREQYF.